Sequencing of this TCR beta chain was carried out in a study of T cells in Graves' hyperthyroidism and ophthalmopathy. This clonotype was seen a handful of times. Using RNA transcripts as the source, TCR beta CDR3 regions were amplified. Using the HTBI primer set, a first-round RT-PCR was run on the TCR CDR3. TCRdb independently ran MiXCR on the multiplex PCR reads; one entry per CDR3 protein. The table shows some 760,000 distinct CDR3 sequences, with 14% occurring only once. Germline CDR1 reads DFQATT; CDR2 reads SNEGSKA (reference sequence). The V end lost 0 bases, the J end lost 2 bases, and 11 bases lay between the germline ends. This CDR3 spans 14 amino acids.

This clonotype was obtained from a woman between 18 and 29 years old with Graves' hyperthyroidism. The V gene is TRBV20-1, the J gene TRBJ2-7, with no clear D. Source material: blood. CDR3 residues: CSARDARGTYEQYF. The DNA of the CDR3 is TGCAGTGCTAGAGATGCGCGCGGAACCTACGAGCAGTACTTC.